The 23 T cell receptor beta chains below come from one sample, sequenced in a study of T cell responses to AZD1222 COVID-19 vaccine. The assay was immunoSEQ multiplex PCR, and TCRdb's table has in-frame clones only and misses some. This table has roughly 120,000 clones, 92% appearing once. The material was peripheral blood, obtained 28 days after the second AZD1222 dose. The receptor set was obtained from an adult who received the AZD1222 COVID-19 vaccine.

The sample holds a few counts of this clone. This chain connects TRBV7-9 to TRBJ2-7, with D possibly called TRBD1 or TRBD2 (6 bases each). CDR3 length: 13 residues. V gave up 9 bases and J gave up 4 bases, with 16 bases separating them. Germline CDR1 reads SEHNR; CDR2 reads FQNEAQ (reference sequence). CDR3 DNA: TGTGCCAGTCGGCCGAGGGGGGCTTACGAGCAGTACTTC. The encoded protein is CASRPRGAYEQYF.

This sequence joins TRBV3-1 (or the pseudogene TRBV3-2) and TRBJ1-1, with D possibly TRBD1 on 6 matching bases. This CDR3 has 13 amino acids. Germline values: CDR1 LGHDT, CDR2 YNNKEL (reference sequence). V shed 1 base and J shed 6 bases, with 9 bases lying between them. Here the CDR3 reads CASSQGSGAEAFF. The CDR3 DNA sequence: TGTGCCAGCAGCCAAGGATCAGGGGCTGAAGCTTTCTTT.

This chain joins TRBV15 and TRBJ2-2; no firm D call. V was trimmed by 0 bases and J by 7 bases, leaving 6 bases between them. The CDR3 runs 13 residues. CDR1 is LNHNV, CDR2 YYDKDF, per germline (reference sequence). CDR3 in amino acids: CATSRDWRGELFF. The CDR3 DNA sequence: TGTGCCACCAGCAGAGATTGGCGCGGGGAGCTGTTTTTT.

The chain's CDR3 is CASSLLAGGYNEQFF. CDR3 DNA sequence: TGTGCCAGCAGCTTGCTAGCGGGGGGCTACAATGAGCAGTTCTTC. The chain has TRBV7-8 and TRBJ2-1, with 11 bases lining up with TRBD2. This CDR3 region has 15 residues. V shed 3 bases, J shed 3 bases, and the junction held 1 base outside the gene matches. CDR1 and CDR2 from the germline V gene are SGHVS and FQNEAQ.

The V call is TRBV29-1, the J call TRBJ2-5, with D hard to call. The germline gives CDR1 SQVTM, CDR2 ANQGSEA. V was clipped by 0 bases and J by 4 bases, with 9 bases between them. The CDR3 contains 13 residues. The CDR3 DNA sequence: TGCAGCGTTGAAGATCCTGTCAGAGAGACCCAGTACTTC. Amino acids: CSVEDPVRETQYF. The complete variable domain, with remaining parts taken from reference TRBV29-1 and TRBJ2-5, reads SAVISQKPSRDICQRGTSLTIQCQVDSQVTMMFWYRQQPGQSLTLIATANQGSEATYESGFVIDKFPISRPNLTFSTLTVSNMSPEDSSIYLCSVEDPVRETQYFGPGTRLLVL.

This chain joins TRBV19 and TRBJ1-4; D might be TRBD1 (5 bases). Germline-derived CDR1 and CDR2 are LNHDA and SQIVND (reference sequence). Trimming took off 0 bases at V and 7 bases at J, with 12 bases between the two ends. The CDR3 consists of 15 residues. Written as DNA, the CDR3 is TGTGCCAGTAGTATAGATGGACACCTCTCTGAAAAACTGTTTTTT. Translation gives CASSIDGHLSEKLFF.

The CDR3 DNA reads TGCGCCAGCAGCTTGGCCGGGAGGGGAGTGGGGAATGAGCAGTTCTTC. This codes for CASSLAGRGVGNEQFF. This chain connects TRBV5-1 to TRBJ2-1; 8 bases map to TRBD2. Germline V CDR1 and CDR2: SGHRS, YFSETQ. The V and J ends lost 0 bases and 7 bases, in that order; junction bases with no gene match: 9. The CDR3 spans 16 residues.

This clone came up once. CDR3: CASRPAGGRYTF. The DNA of the CDR3 is TGTGCCAGCAGGCCGGCAGGGGGTCGCTACACCTTC. The rearrangement joins TRBV14 to TRBJ1-2, with 7 bases identical to TRBD1. The V gene's germline CDR1 is SGHDN and CDR2 FVKESK. J was trimmed by 9 bases and V by 6 bases; bases with no gene match: 7. The CDR3 has 12 amino acids.

The chain joins TRBV19 to TRBJ1-6; D not certain. Between the trimmed V and J ends, which lost 4 bases and 7 bases, there was a span of 11 bases. Germline CDR1 LNHDA, CDR2 SQIVND (reference sequence). This CDR3 has 14 residues. The CDR3 nucleotides are TGTGCCAGTAGTAACAGTGCCTTAAATTCACCCCTCCACTTT. It translates to CASSNSALNSPLHF.

The rearrangement uses TRBV28 and TRBJ1-3; tentatively, D is TRBD1 (6 bases). The V and J ends lost 5 bases and 2 bases respectively, with 10 bases between them. This CDR3 comprises 14 residues. CDR1 is MDHEN and CDR2 is SYDVKM in the germline V gene. The CDR3 bases are TGTGCCAGCAGTCCGCACAGGGCTGGAAACACCATATATTTT. Amino acids: CASSPHRAGNTIYF.

This chain links TRBV23-1 with TRBJ1-3; 7 bases match TRBD1. TRBV23-1 carries the ORF label, with uncertain function. The CDR3 length is 16 residues. J lost 0 bases, V lost 8 bases, and 10 bases had no gene match. CDR3 coding DNA: TGCGCCAGCCGGGACGCAGGGGGGCCCTCTGGAAACACCATATATTTT. Amino acids: CASRDAGGPSGNTIYF.

This chain uses TRBV19 with TRBJ2-2; possibly TRBD1 or TRBD2 for D (5 bases each). V gave up 9 bases and J gave up 1 base, with 12 bases separating them. CDR3 size: 14 residues. The germline CDR1 and CDR2 sequences are LNHDA and SQIVND (reference sequence). CDR3 DNA: TGTGCCAGCCGAGGGGCCGTGAACACCGGGGAGCTGTTTTTT. The encoded protein is CASRGAVNTGELFF.

V usage is TRBV5-1 and J usage is TRBJ1-1; 10 bases match TRBD1. This CDR3 is built from 14 residues. The junction had 4 bases not matched to a gene; V was cut back by 3 bases and J by 5 bases. CDR1 SGHRS and CDR2 YFSETQ come from the germline V gene. The CDR3: CASSSGQGPTEAFF. CDR3 bases: TGCGCCAGCAGCTCGGGACAGGGGCCTACTGAAGCTTTCTTT.

The rearrangement joins TRBV5-1 to TRBJ2-7, with 8 bases fitting TRBD2. CDR1 SGHRS and CDR2 YFSETQ come from the germline V gene. Unmatched junction bases numbered 6, after V lost 5 bases and J lost 2 bases. This CDR3 contains 14 residues. CDR3: CASRYSGIAYEQYF. For the CDR3, the DNA is TGCGCCAGCAGATATAGCGGGATTGCCTACGAGCAGTACTTC.

The gene calls are TRBV5-1 and TRBJ1-4; TRBD1 is a possible D gene (5 bases). CDR1 and CDR2 (germline): SGHRS, YFSETQ. The V gene lost 0 bases and the J gene lost 7 bases, with 13 bases spanning the gap. This CDR3 contains 15 residues. The CDR3 coding sequence is TGCGCCAGCAGCTTGGCCGTCGGGACGGGTGAAAAACTGTTTTTT. It yields the protein CASSLAVGTGEKLFF. The full variable domain, its missing parts supplied by reference TRBV5-1 and TRBJ1-4, is KAGVTQTPRYLIKTRGQQVTLSCSPISGHRSVSWYQQTPGQGLQFLFEYFSETQRNKGNFPGRFSGRQFSNSRSEMNVSTLELGDSALYLCASSLAVGTGEKLFFGSGTQLSVL.

The chain employs TRBV19 and TRBJ2-7, with D unclear. CDR3 size: 12 residues. Germline V gene data show CDR1 as LNHDA and CDR2 as SQIVND (reference sequence). V was cut by 7 bases and J by 2 bases, with 9 bases left in between. CDR3 residues: CASTREAYEQYF. CDR3 bases: TGTGCCAGTACCAGAGAGGCCTACGAGCAGTACTTC. The full variable domain, with the rest looked up from reference TRBV19 and TRBJ2-7, is DGGITQSPKYLFRKEGQNVTLSCEQNLNHDAMYWYRQDPGQGLRLIYYSQIVNDFQKGDIAEGYSVSREKKESFPLTVTSAQKNPTAFYLCASTREAYEQYFGPGTRLTVT.

The chain carries TRBV28 and TRBJ1-5; 12 bases align to TRBD1. CDR1 is MDHEN and CDR2 is SYDVKM in the germline V gene. The V gene end was trimmed by 5 bases and the J gene end by 6 bases; junction bases not matched to a gene: 5. This CDR3 has 15 residues. In nucleotides, the CDR3 is TGTGCCAGCAGTGGGACAGGGGGCATTTCTCAGCCCCAGCATTTT. This codes for CASSGTGGISQPQHF.

The genes are TRBV6-2 or TRBV6-3 and TRBJ1-6, with D hard to call. Germline-derived CDR1 and CDR2 are MNHEY and SVGEGT. The V end was cut by 2 bases, the J end by 9 bases, with 11 bases between. This CDR3 spans 14 amino acids. The CDR3 here is CASSYLGYGSPLHF. In nucleotides, the CDR3 is TGTGCCAGCAGTTACCTAGGGTATGGTTCACCCCTCCACTTT.

This chain uses TRBV28 with TRBJ1-2; possible D gene TRBD1, 6 bases. CDR3 size: 17 residues. The V gene lost 3 bases and the J gene lost 5 bases, with 22 bases spanning the gap. Germline V CDR1 and CDR2: MDHEN, SYDVKM. The DNA for the CDR3 is TGTGCCAGCAGTTTTACGTCCAGGGGTCCGTTTGGGTATGGCTACACCTTC. Amino acids: CASSFTSRGPFGYGYTF.

The chain recombines TRBV7-2 with TRBJ2-7; 13 bases are shared with TRBD2. With V trimmed by 6 bases and J by 4 bases, 6 bases remained unmatched. The CDR3 is 15 residues long. Looked up from germline, CDR1 is SGHTA and CDR2 is FQGNSA. DNA of the CDR3: TGTGCCAGCAGGGAACTAGCGGGGGGGCTGTACGAGCAGTACTTC. Translation: CASRELAGGLYEQYF.

Comments on this clone: A junction end diverges from the germline sequence, so it may reflect a read error. The chain is built from TRBV19 and TRBJ2-1, with D tentatively TRBD2 (6 bases). The CDR3 has 14 amino acids. Germline-derived CDR1 and CDR2 are LNHDA and SQIVND (reference sequence). CDR3 sequence: CASSIAVRGNEQFF. The CDR3 DNA reads TGTGCCAGTAGCATAGCGGTTAGAGGGAATGAGCAGTTCTTC.

This chain uses TRBV20-1 with TRBJ1-1, with D unresolved. V was pared by 3 bases and J by 3 bases, with 11 bases between. CDR1 is DFQATT and CDR2 is SNEGSKA in the germline V gene (reference sequence). The CDR3 is made up of 13 amino acids. CDR3 in amino acids: CSASRITDTEAFF. The CDR3 bases are TGCAGTGCTAGTCGTATTACGGACACTGAAGCTTTCTTT.

This chain connects TRBV6-6 to TRBJ2-7; D gene unclear. Trimming removed 0 bases at V and 0 bases at J, with 12 bases between. Germline CDR1 reads MNHNY; CDR2 reads SVGAGI (reference sequence). The CDR3 has 16 residues. The CDR3 loop reads CASSYSAGLSSYEQYF. The CDR3 DNA reads as TGTGCCAGCAGTTACTCGGCCGGTTTAAGCTCCTACGAGCAGTACTTC.